Below are 27 T cell receptor beta chains sequenced from a single sample in a study of blood T cell repertoires in COVID-19. TCRdb's copy holds only in-frame clones and misses some; the assay was immunoSEQ multiplex PCR. The sample shows about 140,000 clones, about four fifths of them seen only once. Input material: peripheral blood. The receptor set was obtained from a human donor in a cohort sampled during active COVID-19.

This chain joins TRBV6-1 and TRBJ1-6; D call uncertain. Germline V lookup: CDR1 MNHNS, CDR2 SASEGT. The CDR3 contains 15 residues. V lost 0 bases to trimming and J lost 10 bases, with 13 bases between them. The CDR3 region has the DNA TGTGCCAGCAGTGAAGCGCGCGGGGTCGGGTCACCCCTCCACTTT. Its translation is CASSEARGVGSPLHF.

The J gene is TRBJ2-7, the V gene TRBV3-1 (or the pseudogene TRBV3-2), with TRBD1 identical over 7 bases. CDR3 size: 14 residues. Per germline, CDR1 LGHDT and CDR2 YNNKEL (reference sequence). Trimming removed 2 bases from V and 3 bases from J; junction bases left unmatched: 4. The CDR3 spells CASSQSNRGYEQYF. The CDR3 DNA reads TGTGCCAGCAGCCAATCCAACAGGGGCTACGAGCAGTACTTC.

The sample holds a few counts of this clone. This sequence joins TRBV4-1 and TRBJ2-2; 8 bases are shared with TRBD1. The V and J ends lost 4 bases and 0 bases, in that order; junction bases with no gene match: 16. Germline lookup yields CDR1 MGHRA and CDR2 YSYEKL. The CDR3 has 20 residues. The CDR3 DNA reads TGCGCCAGCAGCCTCCAACCAGGGGGCGTGACAGGGCCGAACACCGGGGAGCTGTTTTTT. It yields the protein CASSLQPGGVTGPNTGELFF.

V is TRBV9 and J is TRBJ2-5; 7 bases match TRBD1. V trimming: 4 bases; J trimming: 3 bases; junction bases outside the gene matches: 6. The CDR3 has 14 amino acids. From germline, CDR1 is SGDLS and CDR2 YYNGEE. For the CDR3, the DNA is TGTGCCAGCAGCAGACCCGGGACAGAAGAGACCCAGTACTTC. Translated, it gives CASSRPGTEETQYF.

This chain uses TRBV9 with TRBJ2-7; 8 nucleotides match TRBD2. The CDR3 contains 16 residues. Per germline, CDR1 SGDLS and CDR2 YYNGEE. Trimming removed 3 bases from V and 0 bases from J; junction bases left unmatched: 8. The DNA of the CDR3 is TGTGCCAGCAGCGCGGGCGGCGGGAGGAACTCCTACGAGCAGTACTTC. Translating it yields CASSAGGGRNSYEQYF.

This clone was seen once. The rearrangement uses TRBV6-5 and TRBJ2-1; 7 bases fit TRBD2. Germline values: CDR1 MNHEY, CDR2 SVGAGI. The CDR3 contains 13 residues. The V and J ends lost 7 bases and 5 bases, in that order; junction bases with no gene match: 5. CDR3 residues: CASTRLADNEQFF. The CDR3 coding sequence is TGTGCCAGCACCCGACTAGCAGACAATGAGCAGTTCTTC.

The rearrangement uses TRBV19 and TRBJ1-4, with 7 bases that match TRBD1. J lost 5 bases, V lost 6 bases, and 6 bases had no gene match. This CDR3 comprises 14 residues. Germline V gene sequence: CDR1 LNHDA, CDR2 SQIVND (reference sequence). CDR3 region: CASSSRGANEKLFF. The CDR3 nucleotides read TGTGCCAGTAGCTCCAGGGGGGCGAATGAAAAACTGTTTTTT.

This rearrangement joins TRBV2 to TRBJ1-1; TRBD1 is a possible D gene (6 bases). This CDR3 spans 14 amino acids. With 6 bases removed from V and 1 base from J, the gap between germline ends came to 12 bases. CDR1 SNHLY and CDR2 FYNNEI come from the germline V gene. CDR3 nucleotide sequence: TGTGCCAGCAGACTAGAGACAGGGAACACTGAAGCTTTCTTT. It translates to CASRLETGNTEAFF.

This clone has only one observation. The rearrangement links TRBV7-8 to TRBJ1-6, with D possibly TRBD1 on 6 matching bases. The CDR3 is 15 residues long. Trimming left V 1 base short and J 8 bases short, with 12 bases between. Germline lookup yields CDR1 SGHVS and CDR2 FQNEAQ. The CDR3 spells CASSLVAGDYSPLHF. The CDR3 nucleotides read TGTGCCAGCAGCTTAGTGGCAGGGGATTATTCACCCCTCCACTTT.

The chain employs TRBV19 and TRBJ2-5, with TRBD2 matching over 8 bases. The CDR3 contains 14 residues. Germline V gene lookup returns CDR1 LNHDA and CDR2 SQIVND (reference sequence). The V and J ends lost 3 bases and 2 bases, in that order; junction bases with no gene match: 2. CDR3 in DNA: TGTGCCAGTAGTATGACTAGCGATCAAGAGACCCAGTACTTC. Amino acid sequence: CASSMTSDQETQYF.

This rearrangement joins TRBV7-9 to TRBJ1-2; 7 bases align to TRBD1. The CDR3 sequence is 13 residues long. The germline CDR1 and CDR2 sequences are SEHNR and FQNEAQ (reference sequence). The trim removed 4 bases at V and 2 bases at J, leaving 1 base unmatched. The CDR3 here is CASSSTGNYGYTF. For the CDR3, the DNA is TGTGCCAGCAGCTCGACAGGGAACTATGGCTACACCTTC.

The chain links TRBV9 to TRBJ2-1; the D is unclear. The germline V and J ends were trimmed by 4 bases and 1 base, with 9 bases remaining between them. The CDR3 length is 14 residues. The germline V gene encodes CDR1 SGDLS and CDR2 YYNGEE. The CDR3 sequence: CASSPPNSYNEQFF. DNA of the CDR3: TGTGCCAGCAGCCCCCCAAATTCCTACAATGAGCAGTTCTTC.

The rearrangement uses TRBV7-3 and TRBJ2-7, with TRBD2 as a possible D gene (6 bases). The V gene lost 0 bases and the J gene lost 0 bases, with 9 bases spanning the gap. The CDR3 runs 15 residues. Germline V gene lookup returns CDR1 SGHTA and CDR2 FQGTGA. This CDR3 is CASSLTPGSSYEQYF. In DNA, the CDR3 is TGTGCCAGCAGCTTAACGCCCGGGAGCTCCTACGAGCAGTACTTC.

The chain employs TRBV9 and TRBJ1-1; 8 bases fit TRBD1. The CDR3 is 12 amino acids. The V segment lost 3 bases and the J segment 7 bases; nucleotides outside the gene matches: 2. CDR1 SGDLS and CDR2 YYNGEE come from the germline V gene. The CDR3 DNA is TGTGCCAGCAGCGCAGACAGGGGTGAAGCTTTCTTT. This sequence encodes CASSADRGEAFF.

This clone was observed a single time. This chain links TRBV19 with TRBJ2-5, with D maybe TRBD2 (6 bases). Germline V gene lookup returns CDR1 LNHDA and CDR2 SQIVND (reference sequence). The V end was cut by 3 bases, the J end by 4 bases, with 15 bases between. This CDR3 has 15 residues. CDR3 sequence (DNA): TGTGCCAGTAGTATCGGGATCGGGGGAGGAGAGACCCAGTACTTC. It yields the protein CASSIGIGGGETQYF.

This chain connects TRBV6-2 or TRBV6-3 to TRBJ2-7; 8 bases are shared with TRBD2. This CDR3 spans 14 amino acids. CDR1 MNHEY and CDR2 SVGEGT come from the germline V gene. The V and J ends lost 2 bases and 2 bases, in that order; junction bases with no gene match: 2. The CDR3 nucleotides read TGTGCCAGCAGTTACGTAGCGGGGACCTACGAGCAGTACTTC. Protein product: CASSYVAGTYEQYF.

The V and J genes are TRBV5-1 and TRBJ2-7; D perhaps matches TRBD2 (6 bases). The germline V and J ends were trimmed by 0 bases and 0 bases, with 10 bases remaining between them. The CDR3 loop spans 15 amino acids. Germline V lookup: CDR1 SGHRS, CDR2 YFSETQ. The DNA for the CDR3 is TGCGCCAGCAGCTTGGTCGCGGGGAACTCCTACGAGCAGTACTTC. Encoded protein: CASSLVAGNSYEQYF. Complete variable domain (other parts from reference TRBV5-1 and TRBJ2-7): KAGVTQTPRYLIKTRGQQVTLSCSPISGHRSVSWYQQTPGQGLQFLFEYFSETQRNKGNFPGRFSGRQFSNSRSEMNVSTLELGDSALYLCASSLVAGNSYEQYFGPGTRLTVT.

The genes are TRBV28 and TRBJ2-1; 7 positions match TRBD2. The V gene's germline CDR1 is MDHEN and CDR2 SYDVKM. The junction had 4 bases not matched to a gene; V was cut back by 5 bases and J by 3 bases. The CDR3 has 14 residues. Here the CDR3 reads CASSRRDYYNEQFF. The CDR3 DNA is TGTGCCAGCAGTAGAAGGGACTACTACAATGAGCAGTTCTTC.

The rearrangement uses TRBV7-2 and TRBJ1-1, with D possibly TRBD1 on 6 matching bases. The CDR3 length is 14 residues. Trimming removed 1 base at V and 10 bases at J, with 16 bases between. Germline V CDR1 and CDR2: SGHTA, FQGNSA. As DNA, the CDR3 is TGTGCCAGCAGCTTAGTGGCAGGGGCAATAGTAGCTTTCTTT. It yields the protein CASSLVAGAIVAFF.

V gene TRBV2 combines with J gene TRBJ1-4, with TRBD1 matching over 7 bases. The V gene end was trimmed by 5 bases and the J gene end by 5 bases; junction bases not matched to a gene: 2. The germline V gene has CDR1 SNHLY and CDR2 FYNNEI. The CDR3 consists of 13 residues. The DNA of the CDR3 is TGTGCCAGCAGTTCGACAGGGAATGAAAAACTGTTTTTT. Translated: CASSSTGNEKLFF.

The rearrangement links TRBV27 to TRBJ2-1; 7 nucleotides agree with TRBD2. With V trimmed by 6 bases and J by 0 bases, 14 bases remained unmatched. The CDR3 is made up of 18 amino acids. Germline loops: CDR1 MNHEY, CDR2 SMNVEV (reference sequence). The CDR3 sequence: CASRVLAGEMGSYNEQFF. CDR3 nucleotides: TGTGCCAGCAGGGTTCTGGCGGGAGAGATGGGCTCCTACAATGAGCAGTTCTTC.

CDR3 in amino acids: CASSRQPGYTDTQYF. In nucleotides, the CDR3 is TGCGCCAGCAGTCGACAGCCTGGCTACACAGATACGCAGTATTTT. The chain carries TRBV5-1 and TRBJ2-3, with D perhaps TRBD1 (5 bases). Looked up from germline, CDR1 is SGHRS and CDR2 is YFSETQ. The CDR3 is 15 residues long. V lost 5 bases and J lost 2, with 15 bases in between.

In DNA form, the CDR3 reads TGTGCCAGTTCCGTACAGGGGAACACCGGGGAGCTGTTTTTT. It encodes CASSVQGNTGELFF. This chain connects TRBV19 to TRBJ2-2; D is possibly TRBD1 (6 bases). The CDR3 length is 14 residues. The germline V and J ends were trimmed by 8 bases and 1 base, with 11 bases remaining between them. Germline values: CDR1 LNHDA, CDR2 SQIVND (reference sequence).

This clone has a single count. This chain joins TRBV28 and TRBJ2-7; TRBD2 might be the D (5 bases). CDR3 length: 14 residues. Germline V gives CDR1 MDHEN, CDR2 SYDVKM. V was trimmed by 3 bases and J by 4 bases, leaving 13 bases between them. The CDR3 sequence: CASSLEAIAYEQYF. The CDR3 DNA is TGTGCCAGCAGTTTGGAGGCGATAGCATACGAGCAGTACTTC.

The V and J genes are TRBV9 and TRBJ1-1; D remains ambiguous. Between the trimmed V and J ends, which lost 4 bases and 1 base, there was a span of 5 bases. The CDR3 sequence is 12 residues long. The V gene's germline CDR1 is SGDLS and CDR2 YYNGEE. The CDR3 sequence: CASSPQNTEAFF. Here the CDR3 DNA reads TGTGCCAGCAGCCCACAGAACACTGAAGCTTTCTTT. Variable domain in full (rest from reference TRBV9 and TRBJ1-1): DSGVTQTPKHLITATGQRVTLRCSPRSGDLSVYWYQQSLDQGLQFLIQYYNGEERAKGNILERFSAQQFPDLHSELNLSSLELGDSALYFCASSPQNTEAFFGQGTRLTVV.

V usage is TRBV2 and J usage is TRBJ2-1, with 11 bases that match TRBD2. Germline V gene sequence: CDR1 SNHLY, CDR2 FYNNEI. The CDR3 consists of 19 residues. V lost 7 bases, J lost 2 bases, and 16 bases stayed unmatched. The CDR3 coding sequence is TGTGCCAGCAAGGCTTTTAGCGGGAGGGCCGGGGTCCCCTACAATGAGCAGTTCTTC. It is translated as CASKAFSGRAGVPYNEQFF.

The V gene is TRBV27, the J gene TRBJ1-6; no reliable D call. From germline, CDR1 is MNHEY and CDR2 SMNVEV (reference sequence). CDR3 length: 13 residues. Trimming cost V 6 bases and J 13 bases, with 16 bases left between them. CDR3 DNA: TGTGCCAGCAGCGATGGACTCATCTTCCCCCTCCACTTT. Amino acids: CASSDGLIFPLHF.